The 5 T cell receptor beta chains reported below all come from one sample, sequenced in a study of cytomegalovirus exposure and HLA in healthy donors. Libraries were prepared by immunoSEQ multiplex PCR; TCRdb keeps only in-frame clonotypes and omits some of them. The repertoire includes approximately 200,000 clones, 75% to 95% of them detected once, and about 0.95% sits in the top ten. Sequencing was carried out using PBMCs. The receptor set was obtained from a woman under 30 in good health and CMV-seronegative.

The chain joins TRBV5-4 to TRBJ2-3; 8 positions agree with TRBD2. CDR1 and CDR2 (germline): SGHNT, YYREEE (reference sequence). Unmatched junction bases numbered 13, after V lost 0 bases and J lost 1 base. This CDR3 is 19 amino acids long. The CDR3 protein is CASSLAGFRAGGGTDTQYF. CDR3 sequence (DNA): TGTGCCAGCAGCTTGGCCGGGTTTAGGGCGGGAGGAGGCACAGATACGCAGTATTTT.

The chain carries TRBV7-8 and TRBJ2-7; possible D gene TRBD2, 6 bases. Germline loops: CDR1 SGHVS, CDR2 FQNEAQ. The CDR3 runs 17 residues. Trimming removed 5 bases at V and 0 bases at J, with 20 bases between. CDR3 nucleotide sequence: TGTGCCAGCAGCAGAACCTCGGGCCGGGACTTCTCCTACGAGCAGTACTTC. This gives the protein CASSRTSGRDFSYEQYF.

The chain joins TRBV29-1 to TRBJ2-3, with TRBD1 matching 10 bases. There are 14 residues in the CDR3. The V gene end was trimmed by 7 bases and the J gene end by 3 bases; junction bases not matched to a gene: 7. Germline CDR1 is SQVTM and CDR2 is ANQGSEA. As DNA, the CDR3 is TGCAGCGCCTCACCGGGACAGGGGACAGATACGCAGTATTTT. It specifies CSASPGQGTDTQYF.

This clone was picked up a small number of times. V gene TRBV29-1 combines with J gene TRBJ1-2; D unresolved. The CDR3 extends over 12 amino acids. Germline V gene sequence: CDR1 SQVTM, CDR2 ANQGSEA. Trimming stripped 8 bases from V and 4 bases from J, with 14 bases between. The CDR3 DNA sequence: TGCAGCACGCAAGCCGTAACCTATGGCTACACCTTC. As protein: CSTQAVTYGYTF.

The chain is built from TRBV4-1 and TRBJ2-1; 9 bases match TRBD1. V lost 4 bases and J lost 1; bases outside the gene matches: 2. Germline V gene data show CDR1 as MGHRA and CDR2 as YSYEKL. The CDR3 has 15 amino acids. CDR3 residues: CASSLDRGSYNEQFF. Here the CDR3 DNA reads TGCGCCAGCAGCCTGGACAGGGGATCCTACAATGAGCAGTTCTTC.